This T cell receptor beta chain was documented in a study of T cell responses to AZD1222 COVID-19 vaccine. Whole-study findings and limits: Nearly half of the spike-specific TCRs reportedly recognize variant regions that carry no mutations. No day 14 peak samples; only post-peak repertoires were characterized.

Comment on this clone: Its antigen remains unidentified.

Germline V lookup: CDR1 SGHNT, CDR2 YYREEE (reference sequence). This CDR3 comprises 16 residues. V trimming: 6 bases; J trimming: 5 bases; junction bases outside the gene matches: 13. Clones were read by immunoSEQ multiplex PCR, and TCRdb kept only the in-frame ones, dropping some. The sample lists about 150,000 clones; 90% were seen once. Sequenced here: peripheral blood, sampled on day 0 of AZD1222 vaccination. The chain carries TRBV5-4 and TRBJ2-3; 9 positions agree with TRBD2. The receptor's source is an adult in good health. The DNA for the CDR3 is TGTGCCAGCACTCACCCGGGACTAGCATCCGGAGATACGCAGTATTTT. Protein: CASTHPGLASGDTQYF.